This TCR beta chain derives from a study of blood T cell repertoires in COVID-19. Clones were read by immunoSEQ multiplex PCR, and TCRdb kept only the in-frame ones, dropping some. This table has around 280,000 clones, around 86% appearing once. CDR1 MNHEY and CDR2 SMNVEV come from the germline V gene (reference sequence). The CDR3 runs 15 residues. J gave up 10 bases and V 2 bases, and 8 bases lay outside the gene matches. This rearrangement joins TRBV27 to TRBJ1-1; 12 nucleotides agree with TRBD1. The sample was peripheral blood. This TCR came from a woman aged 25 to 39 who had recovered from COVID-19. The CDR3 spells CASSLRTGQGARAFF. As DNA, the CDR3 is TGTGCCAGCAGTTTACGTACGGGACAGGGGGCAAGAGCTTTCTTT.